This record covers a single T cell receptor (beta chain). Its antigen is undetermined. This sample is drawn from a study of CD8 T cells in Susac syndrome. Overall study: At the time of blood draw, patients with Susac syndrome were therapy-naive, receiving corticosteroids, or receiving intravenous immunoglobulin alone. Study outcomes and limitations: In total CD8+ repertoires, over 15 Susac-specific public clones were found, and CD8+ TEMRA repertoires had four or five.

The RNA input was 0.5 to 1 ug, and it was reverse transcribed with random hexamers. The immunoSEQ assay covered 54 Vbeta and 13 Jbeta segments for CDR3. MiXCR, applied by TCRdb to the immunoSEQ multiplex PCR reads, yields one record per CDR3 protein. The data show tens of thousands of distinct CDR3 sequences, with 95% seen just once and over 0.35% held by the top ten. The authors sequenced TCR beta from blood CD8+ and CD4+ T cells. This TCR derives from a human donor with Susac syndrome. Specimen: CD8+ T cells from PBMCs.

The DNA of the CDR3 is TGTGCCAGCAGGACCACTAGCGGGATCTCCTACGAGCAGTACTTC. It encodes CASRTTSGISYEQYF. The gene calls are TRBV27 and TRBJ2-7, with 10 bases that match TRBD2. The germline CDR1 and CDR2 sequences are MNHEY and SMNVEV (reference sequence). CDR3 length equals 15 residues. Trimming cost V 6 bases and J 0 bases; bases outside gene matches: 5.